The clone carrying this T cell receptor (beta chain) was seen just once. Trimming cost V 2 bases and J 2 bases; bases outside gene matches: 3. Germline V CDR1 and CDR2: SGHNT, YENEEA. The CDR3 contains 15 residues. PCR used 60 Vbeta primers and 13 Jbeta primers. The repertoire was sequenced with immunoSEQ multiplex PCR; TCRdb's copy has only in-frame clones and lacks some. The sample lists roughly 170,000 clones, 80% occurring once. This record comes from a study of cytomegalovirus exposure and HLA in healthy donors. This rearrangement joins TRBV11-3 to TRBJ2-3; TRBD2 matches 8 bases. The sequencing sample was made of PBMCs. The TCR originated in a boy aged 5-17 years in good health and CMV-seronegative. DNA of the CDR3: TGTGCCAGCAGCTTATCGGGAGGGGCCACAGATACGCAGTATTTT. Its protein product is CASSLSGGATDTQYF.